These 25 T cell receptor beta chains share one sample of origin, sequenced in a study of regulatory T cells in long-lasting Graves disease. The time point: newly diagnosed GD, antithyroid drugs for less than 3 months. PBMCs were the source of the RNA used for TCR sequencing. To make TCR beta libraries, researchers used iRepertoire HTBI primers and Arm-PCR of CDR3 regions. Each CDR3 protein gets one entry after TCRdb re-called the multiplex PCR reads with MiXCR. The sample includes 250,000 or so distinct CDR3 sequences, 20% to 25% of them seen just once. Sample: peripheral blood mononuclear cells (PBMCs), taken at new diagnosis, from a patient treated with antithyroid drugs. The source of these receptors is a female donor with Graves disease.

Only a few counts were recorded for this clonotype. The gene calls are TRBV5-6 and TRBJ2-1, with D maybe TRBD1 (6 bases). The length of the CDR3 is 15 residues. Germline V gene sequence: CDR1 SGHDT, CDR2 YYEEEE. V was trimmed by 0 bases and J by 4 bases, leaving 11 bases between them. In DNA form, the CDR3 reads TGTGCCAGCAGCTTGGGGGGGCGCAGGTACAATGAGCAGTTCTTC. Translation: CASSLGGRRYNEQFF.

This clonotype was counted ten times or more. CDR3 sequence: CASSWDRGPNNQPQHF. CDR3 coding DNA: TGTGCCAGCAGTTGGGACAGGGGGCCTAACAATCAGCCCCAGCATTTT. The V gene is TRBV28, the J gene TRBJ1-5; 12 bases agree with TRBD1. Trimming removed 4 bases from V and 3 bases from J; junction bases left unmatched: 4. This CDR3 region has 16 residues. Germline V CDR1 and CDR2: MDHEN, SYDVKM.

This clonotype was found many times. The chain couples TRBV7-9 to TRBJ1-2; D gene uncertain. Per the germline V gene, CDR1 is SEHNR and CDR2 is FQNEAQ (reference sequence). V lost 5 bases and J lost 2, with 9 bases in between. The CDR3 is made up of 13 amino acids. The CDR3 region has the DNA TGTGCCAGCAGCGAGGACTGGAACTATGGCTACACCTTC. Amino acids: CASSEDWNYGYTF.

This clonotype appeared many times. The chain's CDR3 is CASSLSAADTQYF. CDR3 coding DNA: TGTGCCAGCAGCTTAAGTGCGGCGGATACGCAGTATTTT. The chain combines TRBV7-3 with TRBJ2-3; D is unclear. Germline values: CDR1 SGHTA, CDR2 FQGTGA. This CDR3 region has 13 residues. Trimming cost V 1 base and J 6 bases, with 8 bases left between them. Full variable domain (missing parts from reference TRBV7-3 and TRBJ2-3): GAGVSQTPSNKVTEKGKYVELRCDPISGHTALYWYRQSLGQGPEFLIYFQGTGAADDSGLPNDRFFAVRPEGSVSTLKIQRTERGDSAVYLCASSLSAADTQYFGPGTRLTVL.

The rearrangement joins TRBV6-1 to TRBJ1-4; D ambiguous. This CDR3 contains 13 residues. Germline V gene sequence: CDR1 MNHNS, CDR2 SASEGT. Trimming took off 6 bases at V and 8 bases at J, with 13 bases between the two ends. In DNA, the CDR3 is TGTGCCAGCAGGAGAAGAGTTCAAGAAAAACTGTTTTTT. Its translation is CASRRRVQEKLFF.

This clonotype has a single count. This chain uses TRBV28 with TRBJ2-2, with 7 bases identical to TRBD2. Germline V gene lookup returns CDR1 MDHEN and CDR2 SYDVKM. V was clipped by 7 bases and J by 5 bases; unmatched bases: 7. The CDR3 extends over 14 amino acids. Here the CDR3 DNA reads TGTGCCAGCATCATGACAGCGGGGACCGGGGAGCTGTTTTTT. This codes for CASIMTAGTGELFF.

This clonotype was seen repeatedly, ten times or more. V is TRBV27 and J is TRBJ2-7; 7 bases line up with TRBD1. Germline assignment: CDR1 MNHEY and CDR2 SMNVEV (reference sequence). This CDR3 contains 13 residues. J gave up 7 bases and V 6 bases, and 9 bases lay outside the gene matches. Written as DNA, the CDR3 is TGTGCCAGCAGGCTCAGGGGGTTGGGAGAGCAGTACTTC. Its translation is CASRLRGLGEQYF.

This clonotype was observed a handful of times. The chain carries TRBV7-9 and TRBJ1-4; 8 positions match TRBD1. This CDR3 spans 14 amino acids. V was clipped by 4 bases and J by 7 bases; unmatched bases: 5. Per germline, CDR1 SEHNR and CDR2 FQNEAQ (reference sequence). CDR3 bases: TGTGCCAGCAGCTCACAGGGGGGAGCTGAAAAACTGTTTTTT. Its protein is CASSSQGGAEKLFF.

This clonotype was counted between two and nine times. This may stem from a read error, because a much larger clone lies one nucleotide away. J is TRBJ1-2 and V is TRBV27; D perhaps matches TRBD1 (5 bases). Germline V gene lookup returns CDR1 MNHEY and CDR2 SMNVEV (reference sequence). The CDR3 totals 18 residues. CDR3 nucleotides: TGTGCCGGCAGTCCAAACTGGGTCGGGGGTAAGCACGACTATGGCTACACCTTC. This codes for CAGSPNWVGGKHDYGYTF.

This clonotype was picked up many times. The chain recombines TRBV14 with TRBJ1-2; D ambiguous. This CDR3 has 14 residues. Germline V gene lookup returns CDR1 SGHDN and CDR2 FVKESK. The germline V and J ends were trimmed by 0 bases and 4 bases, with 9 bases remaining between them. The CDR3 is CASSQDLNSYGYTF. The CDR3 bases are TGTGCCAGCAGCCAAGATTTAAATTCCTATGGCTACACCTTC.

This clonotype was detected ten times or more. For the CDR3, the DNA is TGTGCCAGCAGCCTTTTTGACGGCGCCTATGGCTACACCTTC. Its protein is CASSLFDGAYGYTF. This rearrangement joins TRBV11-2 to TRBJ1-2; D gene unclear. Trimming took off 5 bases at V and 4 bases at J, with 14 bases between the two ends. The germline V gene encodes CDR1 SGHAT and CDR2 FQNNGV. The CDR3 is made up of 14 amino acids.

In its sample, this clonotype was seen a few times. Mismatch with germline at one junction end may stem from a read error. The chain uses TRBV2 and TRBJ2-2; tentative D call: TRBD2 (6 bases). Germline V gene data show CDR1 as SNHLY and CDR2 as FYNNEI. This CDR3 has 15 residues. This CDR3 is CASSLPVGGPGKLFF. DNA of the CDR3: TGTGCCAGCAGCTTACCAGTAGGAGGGCCCGGGAAGCTGTTTTTT. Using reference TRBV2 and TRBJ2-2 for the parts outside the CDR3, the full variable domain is EPEVTQTPSHQVTQMGQEVILRCVPISNHLYFYWYRQILGQKVEFLVSFYNNEISEKSEIFDDQFSVERPDGSNFTLKIRSTKLEDSAMYFCASSLPVGGPGKLFFGEGSRLTVL.

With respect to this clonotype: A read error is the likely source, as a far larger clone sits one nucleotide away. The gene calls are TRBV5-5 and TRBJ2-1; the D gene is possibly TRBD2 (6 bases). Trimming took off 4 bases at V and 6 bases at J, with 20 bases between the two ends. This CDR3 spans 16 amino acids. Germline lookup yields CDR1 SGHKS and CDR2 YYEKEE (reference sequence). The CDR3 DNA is TGTGCCAGCAGCCCCGCCGGGACGGGAGTACTCAATGAGCAGTTCTTC. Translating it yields CASSPAGTGVLNEQFF.

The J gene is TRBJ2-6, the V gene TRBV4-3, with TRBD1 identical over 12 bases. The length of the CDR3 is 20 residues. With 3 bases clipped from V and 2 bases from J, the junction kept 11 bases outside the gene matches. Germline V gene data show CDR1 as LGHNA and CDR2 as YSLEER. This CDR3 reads CASSHPTGTGGFTGANVLTF. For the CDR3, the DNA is TGCGCCAGCAGCCATCCCACCGGGACAGGGGGCTTTACTGGGGCCAACGTCCTGACTTTC.

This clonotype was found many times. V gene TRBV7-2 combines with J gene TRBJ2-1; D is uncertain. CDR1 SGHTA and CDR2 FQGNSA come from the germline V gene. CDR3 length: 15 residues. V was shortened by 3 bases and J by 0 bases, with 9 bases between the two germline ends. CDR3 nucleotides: TGTGCCAGCAGCTTCATGAGTAGCTCCTACAATGAGCAGTTCTTC. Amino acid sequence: CASSFMSSSYNEQFF.

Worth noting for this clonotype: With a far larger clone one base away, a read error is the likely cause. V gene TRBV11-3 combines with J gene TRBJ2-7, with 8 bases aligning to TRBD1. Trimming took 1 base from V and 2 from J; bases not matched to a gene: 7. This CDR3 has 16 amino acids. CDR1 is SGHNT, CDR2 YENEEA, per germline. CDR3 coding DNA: TGTGCCAGCAGCTTAGGGACAGGGAGCAACACCTACGAGCAGTACTTC. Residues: CASSLGTGSNTYEQYF.

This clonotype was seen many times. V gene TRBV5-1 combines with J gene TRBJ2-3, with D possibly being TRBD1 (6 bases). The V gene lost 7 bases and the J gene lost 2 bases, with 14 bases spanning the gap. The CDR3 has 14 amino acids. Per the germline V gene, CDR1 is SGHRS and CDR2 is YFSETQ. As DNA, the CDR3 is TGCGCCAGCCGGACAGATTATCTCACAGATACGCAGTATTTT. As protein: CASRTDYLTDTQYF.

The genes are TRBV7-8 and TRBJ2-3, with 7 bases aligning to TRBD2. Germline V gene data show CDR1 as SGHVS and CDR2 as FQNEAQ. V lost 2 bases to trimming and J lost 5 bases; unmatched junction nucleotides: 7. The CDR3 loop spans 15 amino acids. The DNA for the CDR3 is TGTGCCAGCAGCTTACTTGCGGGAGACCGAGATACGCAGTATTTT. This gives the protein CASSLLAGDRDTQYF.

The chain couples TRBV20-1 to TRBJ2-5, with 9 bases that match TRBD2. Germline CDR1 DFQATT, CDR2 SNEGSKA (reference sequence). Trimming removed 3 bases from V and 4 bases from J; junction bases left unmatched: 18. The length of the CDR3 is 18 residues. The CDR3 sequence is CSASPQALGLAGRETQYF. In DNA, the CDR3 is TGCAGTGCTAGTCCCCAAGCCCTTGGGCTAGCGGGGAGAGAGACCCAGTACTTC.

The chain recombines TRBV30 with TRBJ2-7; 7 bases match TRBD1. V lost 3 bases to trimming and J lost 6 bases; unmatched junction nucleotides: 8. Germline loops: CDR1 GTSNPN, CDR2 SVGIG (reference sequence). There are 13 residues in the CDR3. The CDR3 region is CAWRRTGGIEQYF. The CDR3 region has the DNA TGTGCCTGGAGGCGGACAGGTGGGATCGAGCAGTACTTC.

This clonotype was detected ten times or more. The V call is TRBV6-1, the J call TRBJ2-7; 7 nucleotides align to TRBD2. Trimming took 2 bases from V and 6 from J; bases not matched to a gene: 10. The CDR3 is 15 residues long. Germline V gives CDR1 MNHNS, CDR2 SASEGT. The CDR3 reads CASSERLANPSEQYF. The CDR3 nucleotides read TGTGCCAGCAGTGAACGACTAGCAAATCCCTCCGAGCAGTACTTC.

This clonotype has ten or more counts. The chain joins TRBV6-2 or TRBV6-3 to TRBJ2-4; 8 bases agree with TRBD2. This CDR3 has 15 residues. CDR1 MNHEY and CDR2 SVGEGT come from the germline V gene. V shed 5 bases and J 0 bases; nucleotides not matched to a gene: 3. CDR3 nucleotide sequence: TGTGCCAGCAGTCCCAGCGGGAGAGCCAAAAACATTCAGTACTTC. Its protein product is CASSPSGRAKNIQYF.

CDR3 coding DNA: TGTGCCAGTAGCGCTGGGGCTTGGGTTACGCAGTATTTT. Translated: CASSAGAWVTQYF. The rearrangement uses TRBV19 and TRBJ2-3; perhaps TRBD1 as D (5 bases). This CDR3 spans 13 amino acids. V was cut by 6 bases and J by 8 bases, with 15 bases left in between. CDR1 and CDR2 (germline): LNHDA, SQIVND (reference sequence).

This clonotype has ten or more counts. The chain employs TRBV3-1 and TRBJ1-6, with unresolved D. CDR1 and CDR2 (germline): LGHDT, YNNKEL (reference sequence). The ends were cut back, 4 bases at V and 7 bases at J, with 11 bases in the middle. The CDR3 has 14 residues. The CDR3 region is CASSPEGINSPLHF. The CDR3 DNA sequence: TGTGCCAGCAGCCCGGAGGGCATCAATTCACCCCTCCACTTT.

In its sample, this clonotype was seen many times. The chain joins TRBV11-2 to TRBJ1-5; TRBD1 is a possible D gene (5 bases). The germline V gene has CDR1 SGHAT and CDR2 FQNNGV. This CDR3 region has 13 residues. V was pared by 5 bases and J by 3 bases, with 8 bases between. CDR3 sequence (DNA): TGTGCCAGCAGCCTGGGGGACAATCAGCCCCAGCATTTT. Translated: CASSLGDNQPQHF.